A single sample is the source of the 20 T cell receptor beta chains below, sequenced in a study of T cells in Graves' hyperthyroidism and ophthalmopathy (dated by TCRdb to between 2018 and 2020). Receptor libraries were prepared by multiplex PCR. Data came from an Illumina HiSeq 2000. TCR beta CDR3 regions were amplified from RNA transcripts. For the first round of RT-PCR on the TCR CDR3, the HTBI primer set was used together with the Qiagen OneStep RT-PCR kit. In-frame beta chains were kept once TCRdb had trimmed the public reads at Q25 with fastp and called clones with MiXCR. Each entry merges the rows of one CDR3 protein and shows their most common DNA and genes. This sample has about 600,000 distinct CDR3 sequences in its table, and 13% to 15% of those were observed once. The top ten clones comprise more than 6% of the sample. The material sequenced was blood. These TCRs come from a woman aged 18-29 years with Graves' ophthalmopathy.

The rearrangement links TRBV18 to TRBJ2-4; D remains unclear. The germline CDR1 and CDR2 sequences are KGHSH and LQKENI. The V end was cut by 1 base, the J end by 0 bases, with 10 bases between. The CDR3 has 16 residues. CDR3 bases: TGTGCCAGCTCACCACAGGAACCTCTAGCCAAAAACATTCAGTACTTC. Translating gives CASSPQEPLAKNIQYF.

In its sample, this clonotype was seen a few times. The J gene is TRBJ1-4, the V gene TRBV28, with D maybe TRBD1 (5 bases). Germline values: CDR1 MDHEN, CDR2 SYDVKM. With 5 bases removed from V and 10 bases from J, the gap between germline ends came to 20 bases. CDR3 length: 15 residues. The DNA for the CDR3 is TGTGCCAGCAGTCCACATGACAGCCGAAGCGGAAAACTGTTTTTT. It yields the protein CASSPHDSRSGKLFF.

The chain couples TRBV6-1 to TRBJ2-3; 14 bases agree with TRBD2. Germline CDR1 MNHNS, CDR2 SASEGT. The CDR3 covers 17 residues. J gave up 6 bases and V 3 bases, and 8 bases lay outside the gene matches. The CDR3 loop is CASSDTGLAGDVDTQYF. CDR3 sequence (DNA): TGTGCCAGCAGTGACACGGGACTAGCGGGAGATGTGGATACGCAGTATTTT.

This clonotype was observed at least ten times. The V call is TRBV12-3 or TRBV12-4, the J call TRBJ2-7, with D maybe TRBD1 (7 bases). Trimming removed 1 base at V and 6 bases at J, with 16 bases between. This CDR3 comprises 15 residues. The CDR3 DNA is TGTGCCAGCAGTTTAGGGGCAGGGGGAGGTCGCGAGCAGTACTTC. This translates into CASSLGAGGGREQYF.

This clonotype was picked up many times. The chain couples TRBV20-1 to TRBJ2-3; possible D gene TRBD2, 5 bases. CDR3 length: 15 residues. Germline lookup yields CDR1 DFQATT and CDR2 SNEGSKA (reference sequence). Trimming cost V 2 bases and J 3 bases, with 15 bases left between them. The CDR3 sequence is CSARPGQRGTDTQYF. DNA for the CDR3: TGCAGTGCTAGACCCGGCCAGAGAGGGACAGATACGCAGTATTTT.

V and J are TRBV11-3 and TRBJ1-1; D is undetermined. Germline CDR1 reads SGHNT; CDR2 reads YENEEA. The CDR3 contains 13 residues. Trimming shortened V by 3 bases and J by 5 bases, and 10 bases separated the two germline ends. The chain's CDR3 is CASSLDGETEAFF. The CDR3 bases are TGTGCCAGCAGCTTGGACGGGGAAACTGAAGCTTTCTTT. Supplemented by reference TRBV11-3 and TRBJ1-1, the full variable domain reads EAGVVQSPRYKIIEKKQPVAFWCNPISGHNTLYWYLQNLGQGPELLIRYENEEAVDDSQLPKDRFSAERLKGVDSTLKIQPAELGDSAVYLCASSLDGETEAFFGQGTRLTVV.

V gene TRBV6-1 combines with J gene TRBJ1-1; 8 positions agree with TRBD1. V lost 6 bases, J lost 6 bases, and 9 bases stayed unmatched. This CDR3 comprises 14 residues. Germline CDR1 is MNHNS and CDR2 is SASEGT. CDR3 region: CASRLTGDNAEAFF. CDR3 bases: TGTGCCAGCAGATTGACAGGGGATAACGCTGAAGCTTTCTTT.

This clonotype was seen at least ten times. In DNA, the CDR3 is TGTGCCACCAGCCACCGGGACAGGTCTAACTATGGCTACACCTTC. Translation gives CATSHRDRSNYGYTF. This chain links TRBV24-1 with TRBJ1-2; 8 bases line up with TRBD1. The V segment lost 7 bases and the J segment 0 bases; nucleotides outside the gene matches: 6. Germline values: CDR1 KGHDR, CDR2 SFDVKD. The CDR3 consists of 15 residues.

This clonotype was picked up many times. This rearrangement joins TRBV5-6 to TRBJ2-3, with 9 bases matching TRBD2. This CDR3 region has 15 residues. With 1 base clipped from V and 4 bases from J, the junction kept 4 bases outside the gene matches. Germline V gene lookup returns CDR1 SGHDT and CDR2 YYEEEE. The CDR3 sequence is CASSLSGRWADTQYF. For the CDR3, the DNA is TGTGCCAGCAGCTTGAGCGGGAGGTGGGCAGATACGCAGTATTTT.

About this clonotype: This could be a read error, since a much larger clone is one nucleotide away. The CDR3, as DNA: TGTGCCAGCAGCCCTCAAGGGTCCACTAAGGATACGCAGCATTTT. Translation gives CASSPQGSTKDTQHF. This chain joins TRBV7-3 and TRBJ2-3; no clear D. The closer fit of TRBJ1-5 to the DNA end suggests the J call may be wrong. CDR3 length: 15 amino acids. CDR1 and CDR2 from the germline V gene are SGHTA and FQGTGA.

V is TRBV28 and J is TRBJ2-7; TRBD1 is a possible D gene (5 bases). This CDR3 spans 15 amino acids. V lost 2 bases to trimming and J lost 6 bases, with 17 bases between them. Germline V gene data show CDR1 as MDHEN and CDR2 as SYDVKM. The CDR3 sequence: CASSLTLGRQGEQYF. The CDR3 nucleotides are TGTGCCAGCAGTTTAACTCTCGGGCGGCAGGGCGAGCAGTACTTC.

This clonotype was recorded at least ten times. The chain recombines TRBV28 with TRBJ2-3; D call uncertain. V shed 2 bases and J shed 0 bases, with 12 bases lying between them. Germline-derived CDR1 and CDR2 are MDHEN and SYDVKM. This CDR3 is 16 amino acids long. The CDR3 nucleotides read TGTGCCAGCAGTTTAAATTCTCTGGGTAGCACAGATACGCAGTATTTT. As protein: CASSLNSLGSTDTQYF.

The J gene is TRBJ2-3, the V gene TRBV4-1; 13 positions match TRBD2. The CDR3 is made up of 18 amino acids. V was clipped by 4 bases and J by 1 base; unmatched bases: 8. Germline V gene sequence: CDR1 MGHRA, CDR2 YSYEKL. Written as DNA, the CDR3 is TGCGCCAGCAGCCGATCGCCGGGACTAGCGGGGCGCACAGATACGCAGTATTTT. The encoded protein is CASSRSPGLAGRTDTQYF.

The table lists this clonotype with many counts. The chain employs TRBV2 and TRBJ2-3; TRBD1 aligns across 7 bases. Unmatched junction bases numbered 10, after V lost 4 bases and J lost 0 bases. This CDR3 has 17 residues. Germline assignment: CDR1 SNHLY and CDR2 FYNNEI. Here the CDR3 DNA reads TGTGCCAGCAGTGGAAAGACAGGGAAGACTAGCACAGATACGCAGTATTTT. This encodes CASSGKTGKTSTDTQYF.

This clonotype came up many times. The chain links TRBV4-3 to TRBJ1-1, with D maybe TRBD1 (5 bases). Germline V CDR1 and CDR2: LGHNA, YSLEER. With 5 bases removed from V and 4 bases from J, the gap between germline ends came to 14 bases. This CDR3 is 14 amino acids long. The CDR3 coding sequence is TGCGCCAGCAGCTCACAGGCGTTGGGCACTGAAGCTTTCTTT. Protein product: CASSSQALGTEAFF.

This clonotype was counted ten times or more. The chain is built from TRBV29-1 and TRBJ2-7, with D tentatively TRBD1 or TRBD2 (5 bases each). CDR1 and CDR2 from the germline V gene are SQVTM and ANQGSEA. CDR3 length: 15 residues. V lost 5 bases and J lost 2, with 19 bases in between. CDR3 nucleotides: TGCAGCGTTATCCGTCCAGGGACCCCGACCTACGAGCAGTACTTC. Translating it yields CSVIRPGTPTYEQYF.

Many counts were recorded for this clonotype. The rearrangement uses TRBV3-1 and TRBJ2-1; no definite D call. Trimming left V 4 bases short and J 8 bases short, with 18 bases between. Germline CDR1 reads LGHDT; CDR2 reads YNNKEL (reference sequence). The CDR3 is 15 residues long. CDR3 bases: TGTGCCAGCAGCCCTTACTATAAGGAGACGGATGAGCAGTTCTTC. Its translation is CASSPYYKETDEQFF.

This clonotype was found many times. Written as DNA, the CDR3 is TGCGCCAGCAGCTTTGGGAGTTTCGAGCAGTACTTC. Protein: CASSFGSFEQYF. The genes are TRBV5-1 and TRBJ2-7; D may be TRBD2 (5 bases). The CDR3 is made up of 12 amino acids. In germline, CDR1 is SGHRS, CDR2 YFSETQ. V was cut by 2 bases and J by 6 bases, with 9 bases left in between.

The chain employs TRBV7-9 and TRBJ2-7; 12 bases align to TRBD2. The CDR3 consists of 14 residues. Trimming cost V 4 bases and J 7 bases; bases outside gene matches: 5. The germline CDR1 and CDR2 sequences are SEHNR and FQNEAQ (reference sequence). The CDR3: CASSSASGGGEQYF. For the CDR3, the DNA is TGTGCCAGCAGCTCCGCTAGCGGGGGGGGTGAGCAGTACTTC. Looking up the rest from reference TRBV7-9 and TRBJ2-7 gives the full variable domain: DTGVSQNPRHKITKRGQNVTFRCDPISEHNRLYWYRQTLGQGPEFLTYFQNEAQLEKSRLLSDRFSAERPKGSFSTLEIQRTEQGDSAMYLCASSSASGGGEQYFGPGTRLTVT.

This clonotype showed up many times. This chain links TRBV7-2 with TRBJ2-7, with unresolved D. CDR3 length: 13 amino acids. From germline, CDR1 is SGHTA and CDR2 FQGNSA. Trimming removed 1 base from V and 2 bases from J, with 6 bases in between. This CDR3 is CASSLDPPYEQYF. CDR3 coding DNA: TGTGCCAGCAGCTTAGACCCTCCCTACGAGCAGTACTTC.